Presented here are 19 T cell receptor beta chains from one specimen sequenced in a study of cytomegalovirus exposure and HLA in healthy donors. The PCR contained 60 Vbeta and 13 Jbeta primers. Sequenced by immunoSEQ multiplex PCR; TCRdb stores in-frame clones only, minus some. The sample carries around 67,000 clones, roughly 69% recorded once. Sequencing input: PBMCs. These TCRs come from a woman in her fifties or sixties in good health and CMV-seronegative.

The chain links TRBV6-5 to TRBJ2-7, with 7 bases matching TRBD2. J gave up 3 bases and V 6 bases, and 5 bases lay outside the gene matches. CDR1 and CDR2 (germline): MNHEY, SVGAGI. This CDR3 is built from 13 residues. The CDR3 DNA follows: TGTGCCAGCAGGTCCGGGACTAACTACGAGCAGTACTTC. This gives the protein CASRSGTNYEQYF.

The rearrangement uses TRBV5-6 and TRBJ2-5; possible D gene TRBD2, 6 bases. Trimming took 4 bases from V and 4 from J, leaving 14 bases between them. Per germline, CDR1 SGHDT and CDR2 YYEEEE. CDR3 length: 14 residues. CDR3 bases: TGTGCCAGCAGCCCGGTCCTGGGGGGAGAGACCCAGTACTTC. This sequence encodes CASSPVLGGETQYF.

V usage is TRBV5-6 and J usage is TRBJ1-1, with a possible D match to TRBD1 (6 bases). This CDR3 contains 15 residues. Trimming removed 2 bases at V and 0 bases at J, with 11 bases between. Germline V gene data show CDR1 as SGHDT and CDR2 as YYEEEE. The CDR3, as DNA: TGTGCCAGCAGCTTACCAGGGGCCCTGAACACTGAAGCTTTCTTT. Translation: CASSLPGALNTEAFF.

The chain employs TRBV4-3 and TRBJ1-2, with 8 positions matching TRBD1. Germline loops: CDR1 LGHNA, CDR2 YSLEER. V lost 1 base and J lost 7; bases outside the gene matches: 5. The CDR3 contains 14 residues. Written as DNA, the CDR3 is TGCGCCAGCAGCCAAGGTCCACAGGGGGGTGGCTACACCTTC. Its protein is CASSQGPQGGGYTF.

This sequence joins TRBV5-1 and TRBJ2-7, with 7 bases aligning to TRBD1. The CDR3 has 15 residues. Germline CDR1 is SGHRS and CDR2 is YFSETQ. Trimming removed 3 bases from V and 0 bases from J; junction bases left unmatched: 6. The CDR3 nucleotides are TGCGCCAGCAGCTGGGGGACAGCAAGCTCCTACGAGCAGTACTTC. Protein product: CASSWGTASSYEQYF. Using reference TRBV5-1 and TRBJ2-7 for the parts outside the CDR3, the full variable domain is KAGVTQTPRYLIKTRGQQVTLSCSPISGHRSVSWYQQTPGQGLQFLFEYFSETQRNKGNFPGRFSGRQFSNSRSEMNVSTLELGDSALYLCASSWGTASSYEQYFGPGTRLTVT.

This chain connects TRBV12-5 to TRBJ2-1; no firm D call. Germline assignment: CDR1 LGHNT and CDR2 FRNRAP. This CDR3 has 13 amino acids. V lost 6 bases and J lost 9, with 15 bases in between. CDR3 nucleotides: TGTGCTAGTGGCTCCAGACTCGGCGGTGAGCAGTTCTTC. Translating gives CASGSRLGGEQFF.

V is TRBV12-1 and J is TRBJ1-1. TRBV12-1 is reported as a pseudogene. The length of the CDR3 is 15 residues. CDR3 region: CASSFPGGDNTEAFF. In DNA form, the CDR3 reads TGTGCCAGCAGCTTTCCTGGAGGTGACAACACTGAAGCTTTCTTT.

DNA of the CDR3: TGTGCCAGCAGTTACTTGCCAGGGCATCAGCCCCAGCATTTT. Its translation: CASSYLPGHQPQHF. V gene TRBV6-5 combines with J gene TRBJ1-5; weak D call: TRBD1 (5 bases). There are 14 residues in the CDR3. V lost 1 base and J 5 bases, leaving 9 bases between the germline ends. CDR1 MNHEY and CDR2 SVGAGI come from the germline V gene.

The chain couples TRBV6-6 to TRBJ2-1, with 7 bases lining up with TRBD2. The germline CDR1 and CDR2 sequences are MNHNY and SVGAGI (reference sequence). This CDR3 has 15 amino acids. The trim removed 3 bases at V and 6 bases at J, leaving 8 bases unmatched. CDR3 bases: TGTGCCAGCAGTTATGACGGGAGGCATGGCAATGAGCAGTTCTTC. Its translation: CASSYDGRHGNEQFF.

This clone appeared a few times. The CDR3 reads CASSLQAGSGETQYF. The CDR3 nucleotides are TGTGCCAGCAGCTTACAGGCGGGATCAGGAGAGACCCAGTACTTC. This rearrangement joins TRBV7-3 to TRBJ2-5, with a weak D call TRBD2 (6 bases). CDR1 and CDR2 from the germline V gene are SGHTA and FQGTGA. The CDR3 runs 15 residues. V gave up 2 bases and J gave up 4 bases, with 14 bases separating them. Looking up the rest from reference TRBV7-3 and TRBJ2-5 gives the full variable domain: GAGVSQTPSNKVTEKGKYVELRCDPISGHTALYWYRQSLGQGPEFLIYFQGTGAADDSGLPNDRFFAVRPEGSVSTLKIQRTERGDSAVYLCASSLQAGSGETQYFGPGTRLLVL.

The genes are TRBV5-1 and TRBJ2-2, with 10 bases aligning to TRBD1. V lost 5 bases to trimming and J lost 5 bases; unmatched junction nucleotides: 6. The CDR3 totals 15 residues. Per germline, CDR1 SGHRS and CDR2 YFSETQ. The chain's CDR3 is CASSNRDRGTGELFF. CDR3 DNA sequence: TGCGCCAGCAGTAACCGGGACAGGGGAACCGGGGAGCTGTTTTTT.

This clone occurred a few times. The chain uses TRBV11-1 and TRBJ1-4; weak D call: TRBD1 (5 bases). In germline, CDR1 is SGHAT, CDR2 FQDESV (reference sequence). Trimming removed 5 bases at V and 5 bases at J, with 9 bases between. This CDR3 spans 13 amino acids. CDR3 nucleotides: TGTGCCAGCAGCAGAAACAGGAATGAAAAACTGTTTTTT. This codes for CASSRNRNEKLFF.

The sample holds a few counts of this clone. The chain joins TRBV5-1 to TRBJ1-4; TRBD1 is a possible D gene (6 bases). This CDR3 comprises 14 residues. Germline loops: CDR1 SGHRS, CDR2 YFSETQ. V shed 5 bases and J shed 6 bases, with 14 bases lying between them. This chain's CDR3 is CASRVAGVDEKLFF. For the CDR3, the DNA is TGCGCCAGCAGAGTCGCAGGGGTTGATGAAAAACTGTTTTTT. The full variable domain, completed using reference TRBV5-1 and TRBJ1-4, is KAGVTQTPRYLIKTRGQQVTLSCSPISGHRSVSWYQQTPGQGLQFLFEYFSETQRNKGNFPGRFSGRQFSNSRSEMNVSTLELGDSALYLCASRVAGVDEKLFFGSGTQLSVL.

The chain carries TRBV12-5 and TRBJ1-5; 7 nucleotides align to TRBD1. The germline gives CDR1 LGHNT, CDR2 FRNRAP. The junction had 8 bases not matched to a gene; V was cut back by 4 bases and J by 5 bases. The CDR3 has 15 amino acids. The CDR3 is CASGWLTGSHQPQHF. The CDR3 nucleotides read TGTGCTAGTGGTTGGCTGACAGGGTCCCATCAGCCCCAGCATTTT.

The rearrangement joins TRBV30 to TRBJ1-1; TRBD1 aligns across 8 bases. Germline V CDR1 and CDR2: GTSNPN, SVGIG (reference sequence). This CDR3 has 13 amino acids. V shed 3 bases, J shed 4 bases, and the junction held 4 bases outside the gene matches. The DNA for the CDR3 is TGTGCCTGGAGCACAGACAGGGGCACTGAAGCTTTCTTT. This codes for CAWSTDRGTEAFF. The full variable domain, its missing parts supplied by reference TRBV30 and TRBJ1-1, is SQTIHQWPATLVQPVGSPLSLECTVEGTSNPNLYWYRQAAGRGLQLLFYSVGIGQISSEVPQNLSASRPQDRQFILSSKKLLLSDSGFYLCAWSTDRGTEAFFGQGTRLTVV.

The chain carries TRBV1 and TRBJ1-2; TRBD1, the D gene given by the table, was not confirmed from the DNA. TRBV1 represents a pseudogene. This CDR3 contains 15 residues. DNA of the CDR3: TGCACCAGCAGCCCCCGACAGGGGAGGTATGGTGGCTACATCTTC. This sequence encodes CTSSPRQGRYGGYIF.

CDR3 DNA: TGTGCCAGCAGCTTAGCGGCTGGAGACTCCCAAGAGACCCAGTACTTC. Residues: CASSLAAGDSQETQYF. This chain joins TRBV11-1 and TRBJ2-5; D remains unclear. CDR3 length: 16 amino acids. Trimming took off 0 bases at V and 1 base at J, with 12 bases between the two ends. CDR1 and CDR2 from the germline V gene are SGHAT and FQDESV (reference sequence).

The gene calls are TRBV5-1 and TRBJ2-2; TRBD1 matches 8 bases. Looked up from germline, CDR1 is SGHRS and CDR2 is YFSETQ. V shed 1 base and J 3 bases; nucleotides not matched to a gene: 2. The CDR3 extends over 15 amino acids. CDR3 region: CASSLTGGYTGELFF. The CDR3 nucleotides are TGCGCCAGCAGCTTGACAGGGGGATACACCGGGGAGCTGTTTTTT.

CDR3 loop: CASSLRGTWETQYF. The CDR3 nucleotides read TGTGCCAGCAGCCTCCGAGGGACATGGGAGACCCAGTACTTC. The chain is built from TRBV11-2 and TRBJ2-5, with D maybe TRBD1 (6 bases). Deletions cut 5 bases from V and 5 bases from J, with 15 bases between. Looked up from germline, CDR1 is SGHAT and CDR2 is FQNNGV. The CDR3 is made up of 14 amino acids.